This is a list of T cell receptor beta chains from one sample in a study of shared clonotypes between healthy human individuals. Some clones are missing from TCRdb's copy, which holds only in-frame ones; the method was immunoSEQ multiplex PCR. The sample lists approximately 620,000 clones; around 97% were seen once. The sequenced material came from naive CD4+ T cells sorted from blood. Receptors originate from a woman aged 25 to 39 in good health. CDR3s include the opening cysteine and the closing phenylalanine or tryptophan. D genes are given only for firm matches. Expanded clones are given a class, and other clones once, few, many or no size at all.

CDR3nt: TGTGCCAGCAGTGTCGGGAGTGGTGAGACCCAGTACTTC
CDR3aa: CASSVGSGETQYF
v_gene: TRBV2
abundance: once
j_gene: TRBJ2-5
d_gene: .

CDR3nt: TGTGCCAGCAGTTATACTAGCCGAGCCTACGAGCAGTACTTC
CDR3aa: CASSYTSRAYEQYF
v_gene: TRBV28
abundance: .
j_gene: TRBJ2-7
d_gene: .

CDR3nt: TGCGCCAGCAGCCTTAGGGTCACCGGGGAGCTGTTTTTT
CDR3aa: CASSLRVTGELFF
v_gene: TRBV5-1
abundance: .
j_gene: TRBJ2-2
d_gene: .

CDR3nt: TGTGCCAGCAGCTTAGGGTCCAGCGGGAGTATCTACGAGCAGTACTTC
CDR3aa: CASSLGSSGSIYEQYF
v_gene: TRBV7-9
abundance: once
j_gene: TRBJ2-7
d_gene: TRBD2

CDR3nt: TGTGCCAGCAGCACCACTACTAGCGGGAGACGGTACGAGCAGTACTTC
CDR3aa: CASSTTTSGRRYEQYF
v_gene: TRBV7-2
abundance: .
j_gene: TRBJ2-7
d_gene: TRBD2

CDR3nt: TGTGCCATCAGTAGAGGGCGGGGACTAGCGGGAGTCGGGTCCTACGAGCAGTACTTC
CDR3aa: CAISRGRGLAGVGSYEQYF
v_gene: TRBV10-3
abundance: .
j_gene: TRBJ2-7
d_gene: TRBD2

CDR3nt: TGTGCCAGAAGCTTGACACTCCCCAGCAATCAGCCCCAGCATTTT
CDR3aa: CARSLTLPSNQPQHF
v_gene: TRBV5-3
abundance: .
j_gene: TRBJ1-5
d_gene: .

CDR3nt: TGTGCCAGCAGTTTACCGTCTCGCGTGGGTTACAATGAGCAGTTCTTC
CDR3aa: CASSLPSRVGYNEQFF
v_gene: TRBV28
abundance: .
j_gene: TRBJ2-1
d_gene: .

CDR3nt: TGTGCCAGTAGTACAGGACAGGCATCGACAGAGACCCAGTACTTC
CDR3aa: CASSTGQASTETQYF
v_gene: TRBV19
abundance: .
j_gene: TRBJ2-5
d_gene: TRBD1

CDR3nt: TGCGCCAGCAGTTATGACAGGGCATTTAACAACGAGCAGTACTTC
CDR3aa: CASSYDRAFNNEQYF
v_gene: TRBV5-1
abundance: .
j_gene: TRBJ2-7
d_gene: TRBD1

CDR3nt: TGTGCCAGTCAGAACATCAGGGGATCGGGTGAAAAACTGTTTTTT
CDR3aa: CASQNIRGSGEKLFF
v_gene: TRBV19
abundance: .
j_gene: TRBJ1-4
d_gene: .

CDR3nt: TGTGCCAGCACTATGACTAGCGGGAGTGTAGGGGAGCTGTTTTTT
CDR3aa: CASTMTSGSVGELFF
v_gene: TRBV28
abundance: .
j_gene: TRBJ2-2
d_gene: TRBD2

CDR3nt: TGTGCCAGCAGCTTAGAAGGGGTCGAGCAGTACTTC
CDR3aa: CASSLEGVEQYF
v_gene: TRBV7-9
abundance: .
j_gene: TRBJ2-7
d_gene: .

CDR3nt: TGTGCCAGCAGCTATGAGGGACACACGGATAGCAATCAGCCCCAGCATTTT
CDR3aa: CASSYEGHTDSNQPQHF
v_gene: TRBV5-8
abundance: .
j_gene: TRBJ1-5
d_gene: .

CDR3nt: TGTGCCAGCAGAATGACTGGGTCGGGGACCCAGTACTTC
CDR3aa: CASRMTGSGTQYF
v_gene: TRBV28
abundance: .
j_gene: TRBJ2-5
d_gene: .

CDR3nt: TGTGCCAGCAGCTTGGGAGGGGGGCCCAGCAATCAGCCCCAGCATTTT
CDR3aa: CASSLGGGPSNQPQHF
v_gene: TRBV5-4
abundance: .
j_gene: TRBJ1-5
d_gene: .

CDR3nt: TGTGCCAGCAGTGACGAACGGAGGCATCAGCCCCAGCATTTT
CDR3aa: CASSDERRHQPQHF
v_gene: TRBV2
abundance: .
j_gene: TRBJ1-5
d_gene: .

CDR3nt: TGTGCCGCTGGTGGGGTAGCCAATGAGCAGTTCTTC
CDR3aa: CAAGGVANEQFF
v_gene: TRBV10-3
abundance: .
j_gene: TRBJ2-1
d_gene: .

CDR3nt: TGTGCCAGCTCACATGGGTCCTCCTACGAGCAGTACTTC
CDR3aa: CASSHGSSYEQYF
v_gene: TRBV18
abundance: .
j_gene: TRBJ2-7
d_gene: .

CDR3nt: TGTGCCATCAGTGAGGGGGACAGGTTCTCTGGAAACACCATATATTTT
CDR3aa: CAISEGDRFSGNTIYF
v_gene: TRBV10-3
abundance: .
j_gene: TRBJ1-3
d_gene: TRBD1

CDR3nt: TGTGCCATGACGGGGGCGGCAAACACCGGGGAGCTGTTTTTT
CDR3aa: CAMTGAANTGELFF
v_gene: TRBV10-3
abundance: .
j_gene: TRBJ2-2
d_gene: .

CDR3nt: TGTGCCAGCAGGAGGGGATACGAGCAGTACTTC
CDR3aa: CASRRGYEQYF
v_gene: TRBV6-6
abundance: .
j_gene: TRBJ2-7
d_gene: .

CDR3nt: TGTGCCAGTAGTCCTCGGTACAGGGGTCAGGCAACTAATGAAAAACTGTTTTTT
CDR3aa: CASSPRYRGQATNEKLFF
v_gene: TRBV19
abundance: .
j_gene: TRBJ1-4
d_gene: TRBD1

CDR3nt: TGTGCCAGTACTGCAGGGGGCCAAGAGACCCAGTACTTC
CDR3aa: CASTAGGQETQYF
v_gene: TRBV19
abundance: .
j_gene: TRBJ2-5
d_gene: TRBD1

CDR3nt: TGCGCCAGCAGCCCGGGACAGGGCCACGAGCAGTACTTC
CDR3aa: CASSPGQGHEQYF
v_gene: TRBV5-1
abundance: .
j_gene: TRBJ2-7
d_gene: TRBD1

CDR3nt: TGTGCCAGCAGTTTGAGTCCGCGGGACAGGGTTTTC
CDR3aa: CASSLSPRDRVF
v_gene: TRBV27
abundance: .
j_gene: TRBJ2-6
d_gene: TRBD1

CDR3nt: TGCGCCAGCAGCCCGAGACAGGGGCAACTCTCTGGGGCCAACGTCCTGACTTTC
CDR3aa: CASSPRQGQLSGANVLTF
v_gene: TRBV4-1
abundance: .
j_gene: TRBJ2-6
d_gene: TRBD1

CDR3nt: TGCGCCAGCAGCCAAGAGGCCCCCTTTCGGGTAGGGGGCCAAGAGACCCAGTACTTC
CDR3aa: CASSQEAPFRVGGQETQYF
v_gene: TRBV4-1
abundance: once
j_gene: TRBJ2-5
d_gene: .

CDR3nt: TGTGCCAGCAGACCAAAAACAGGTTATAACTATGGCTACACCTTC
CDR3aa: CASRPKTGYNYGYTF
v_gene: TRBV28
abundance: .
j_gene: TRBJ1-2
d_gene: .

CDR3nt: TGTGCCAGCAGCTTGTCCGCGGGTACAGATACGCAGTATTTT
CDR3aa: CASSLSAGTDTQYF
v_gene: TRBV5-4
abundance: .
j_gene: TRBJ2-3
d_gene: .

CDR3nt: TGCGCCAGCAGCCAAGTGCTCTCAGCCGGGAGCTCTGGAAACACCATATATTTT
CDR3aa: CASSQVLSAGSSGNTIYF
v_gene: TRBV4-1
abundance: once
j_gene: TRBJ1-3
d_gene: .

CDR3nt: TGCGCCAGCAGACTAGCGCGACAATCCTACGAGCAGTACTTC
CDR3aa: CASRLARQSYEQYF
v_gene: TRBV10-2
abundance: .
j_gene: TRBJ2-7
d_gene: TRBD2

CDR3nt: TGTGCCAGCGGACACCAGAGGACAGGCTACGAGCAGTACTTC
CDR3aa: CASGHQRTGYEQYF
v_gene: TRBV6-5
abundance: .
j_gene: TRBJ2-7
d_gene: TRBD1

CDR3nt: TGTGCCAGCAGTTTTGAGGACACTAATGAAAAACTGTTTTTT
CDR3aa: CASSFEDTNEKLFF
v_gene: TRBV28
abundance: .
j_gene: TRBJ1-4
d_gene: .

CDR3nt: TGCGCCAGCAGCCCCGCACCGGCGGGAGGGCCCGATGAGCAGTTCTTC
CDR3aa: CASSPAPAGGPDEQFF
v_gene: TRBV5-1
abundance: .
j_gene: TRBJ2-1
d_gene: TRBD2

CDR3nt: TGTGCCTACGGATGGGGGGACACTCAGTACTTC
CDR3aa: CAYGWGDTQYF
v_gene: TRBV30
abundance: .
j_gene: TRBJ2-5
d_gene: .